Listed here are 13 T cell receptor beta chains from one sample, sequenced in a study of human T cells and chemical hapten exposure. The time point: patch test 2, 6 weeks after DPC sensitization. Treatment given: therapeutic diphenylcyclopropenone sensitization with weekly scalp DPC. Using its own MiXCR run on the RACE reads, TCRdb lists one record per CDR3 protein. The table shows some 89,000 distinct CDR3 sequences, with 10% to 13% occurring only once. Sequencing was performed on whole blood, taken in connection with sensitization to the hapten diphenylcyclopropenone (DPC). These receptors originate from a woman under 40 with alopecia areata. Some clones in this sample may be carry-over from other donors' samples.

This clonotype was observed many times. V gene TRBV10-2 combines with J gene TRBJ2-3, with 8 positions matching TRBD2. The germline gives CDR1 WSHSY, CDR2 SAAADI. V was clipped by 4 bases and J by 4 bases; unmatched bases: 7. The CDR3 is 15 amino acids. The CDR3 nucleotides read TGCGCCAGCAGTGTTAGCGGGGTTTTAGCAGATACGCAGTATTTT. This gives the protein CASSVSGVLADTQYF.

This clonotype was counted many times. The chain employs TRBV7-8 and TRBJ1-3; no firm D call. The germline V gene has CDR1 SGHVS and CDR2 FQNEAQ. The CDR3 has 14 amino acids. Trimming cost V 0 bases and J 0 bases, with 3 bases left between them. CDR3 protein: CASSLAGSGNTIYF. Written as DNA, the CDR3 is TGTGCCAGCAGCTTAGCGGGCTCTGGAAACACCATATATTTT.

In its sample, this clonotype was seen many times. The V and J genes are TRBV28 and TRBJ1-5; a possible D gene is TRBD1 (6 bases). The CDR3 consists of 15 residues. The germline gives CDR1 MDHEN, CDR2 SYDVKM. Trimming removed 8 bases from V and 5 bases from J, with 19 bases in between. The CDR3 reads CASQGGDAGDQPQHF. In DNA form, the CDR3 reads TGTGCCAGCCAAGGCGGGGACGCAGGGGATCAGCCCCAGCATTTT. Full variable domain (remainder filled in from reference TRBV28 and TRBJ1-5): DVKVTQSSRYLVKRTGEKVFLECVQDMDHENMFWYRQDPGLGLRLIYFSYDVKMKEKGDIPEGYSVSREKKERFSLILESASTNQTSMYLCASQGGDAGDQPQHFGDGTRLSIL.

This clonotype has only a few counts. CDR3 sequence reads: CASSYSGRDETQYF. The CDR3 DNA is TGTGCCAGCAGTTACTCGGGCAGGGATGAGACCCAGTACTTC. The chain has TRBV6-5 and TRBJ2-5; perhaps TRBD1 as D (5 bases). V dropped 0 bases and J dropped 5 bases, with 10 bases sitting between them. CDR3 size: 14 residues. Germline V CDR1 and CDR2: MNHEY, SVGAGI.

The chain links TRBV7-6 to TRBJ2-1; 12 bases match TRBD2. Germline V gives CDR1 SGHVS, CDR2 FNYEAQ. The V segment lost 3 bases and the J segment 6 bases; nucleotides outside the gene matches: 3. This CDR3 region has 15 residues. CDR3 coding DNA: TGTGCCAGCAGCTTTCTAGCGGGAGGGGGCAATGAGCAGTTCTTC. Protein: CASSFLAGGGNEQFF.

This clonotype was seen at least ten times. This chain uses TRBV18 with TRBJ1-4; D may be TRBD1 (6 bases). Germline values: CDR1 KGHSH, CDR2 LQKENI. V dropped 5 bases and J dropped 5 bases, with 12 bases sitting between them. This CDR3 has 14 amino acids. The CDR3 is CASSSDRMNEKLFF. The CDR3 nucleotides are TGTGCCAGCTCATCCGACAGGATGAATGAAAAACTGTTTTTT. The whole variable domain, filled in from reference TRBV18 and TRBJ1-4, reads NAGVMQNPRHLVRRRGQEARLRCSPMKGHSHVYWYRQLPEEGLKFMVYLQKENIIDESGMPKERFSAEFPKEGPSILRIQQVVRGDSAAYFCASSSDRMNEKLFFGSGTQLSVL.

This clonotype was seen many times. The chain links TRBV6-5 to TRBJ2-1; D gene uncertain. Trimming removed 0 bases from V and 1 base from J, with 10 bases in between. Germline CDR1 MNHEY, CDR2 SVGAGI. The CDR3 loop spans 16 amino acids. The CDR3 loop is CASSYSRVTSYNEQFF. The DNA of the CDR3 is TGTGCCAGCAGTTACTCGAGAGTTACTTCCTACAATGAGCAGTTCTTC.

There are many counts of this clonotype. The V call is TRBV11-2, the J call TRBJ2-2, with 7 bases aligning to TRBD2. The CDR3 contains 14 residues. Trimming removed 5 bases from V and 4 bases from J; junction bases left unmatched: 4. CDR1 is SGHAT, CDR2 FQNNGV, per germline. The CDR3 nucleotides read TGTGCCAGCAGCCCGGGACTACGCACCGGGGAGCTGTTTTTT. As protein: CASSPGLRTGELFF.

This clonotype was found many times. The CDR3 nucleotides are TGCGCCAGCAGCTTCGACAGGGCGGGCACAGATACGCAGTATTTT. Translated: CASSFDRAGTDTQYF. This chain connects TRBV5-1 to TRBJ2-3; 7 nucleotides match TRBD1. Germline V gene sequence: CDR1 SGHRS, CDR2 YFSETQ. There are 15 residues in the CDR3. After removal of 2 bases from V and 1 base from J, the junction contained 4 bases not matched to a gene.

This clonotype was found many times. The CDR3 coding sequence is TGCAGCGTTACCGGCAACTCCTACAATGAGCAGTTCTTC. It codes for CSVTGNSYNEQFF. The V call is TRBV29-1, the J call TRBJ2-1; D gene ambiguous. V lost 5 bases and J lost 0, with 8 bases in between. Germline CDR1 reads SQVTM; CDR2 reads ANQGSEA. The CDR3 has 13 residues.

Ten or more counts support this clonotype. The chain is built from TRBV5-1 and TRBJ2-3, with 8 bases aligning to TRBD2. Germline trimming cut 0 bases from V and 0 bases from J; bases unmatched to any gene: 9. This CDR3 has 18 residues. From germline, CDR1 is SGHRS and CDR2 YFSETQ. The DNA for the CDR3 is TGCGCCAGCAGCTTGGGGTCTAGCGGGCCTCCTAGCACAGATACGCAGTATTTT. Encoded protein: CASSLGSSGPPSTDTQYF.

This clonotype was recorded many times. The chain uses TRBV5-1 and TRBJ2-3, with 7 bases lining up with TRBD2. This CDR3 has 14 residues. Per germline, CDR1 SGHRS and CDR2 YFSETQ. J was trimmed by 4 bases and V by 4 bases; bases with no gene match: 6. The CDR3 sequence: CASSRAGEADTQYF. The DNA of the CDR3 is TGCGCCAGCAGCCGCGCGGGAGAGGCAGATACGCAGTATTTT.

This clonotype was recorded at least ten times. The rearrangement uses TRBV20-1 and TRBJ2-7; D is possibly TRBD2 (6 bases). Germline V gives CDR1 DFQATT, CDR2 SNEGSKA (reference sequence). The V and J ends lost 6 bases and 2 bases respectively, with 20 bases between them. The CDR3 loop spans 15 amino acids. CDR3: CSAGGPRGLTYEQYF. The CDR3 region has the DNA TGCAGTGCCGGGGGACCAAGAGGACTAACCTACGAGCAGTACTTC.